This entry concerns a single TCR beta chain. With 5 bases clipped from V and 5 bases from J, the junction kept 4 bases outside the gene matches. Germline values: CDR1 MNHEY, CDR2 SMNVEV (reference sequence). The CDR3 is 13 residues long. This entry belongs to a study of blood T cell repertoires in COVID-19. On the study more broadly: Sources were T cells, B-cell-depleted T cells, or PBMCs; the material itself was cDNA or gDNA.

Repertoires were generated with immunoSEQ multiplex PCR, while TCRdb's copy carries only in-frame clones and drops some. Of 300,000 to 400,000 clones listed, approximately 86% are singletons. Sequencing was performed on peripheral blood. The clonotype comes from a man aged 30 to 39 with COVID-19, enrolled during active disease. The gene calls are TRBV27 and TRBJ2-7; TRBD1 matches 9 bases. CDR3: CASSGTGTDEQYF. CDR3 bases: TGTGCCAGCAGTGGGACAGGGACCGACGAGCAGTACTTC.